Detailed here is one T cell receptor beta chain. The germline V gene encodes CDR1 SGHTA and CDR2 FQGNSA. The CDR3 covers 15 residues. The V and J ends lost 7 bases and 0 bases respectively, with 12 bases between them. In the original processing: Amplifying reference gene primers gave estimates of nucleated cell counts. Sequencing was performed with immunoSEQ multiplex PCR; in TCRdb, only in-frame clones are kept and a portion is missing. The D gene and trimming were derived from the DNA, and the V and J assignments and clone size from that table. The sample gives tens of thousands of clones, approximately 91% of which show up once; roughly an eighth is in the top ten. This sample was taken from a study of blood T cell repertoires in COVID-19. Overall study context: Researchers got acute and convalescent COVID-19 samples from the United States, Italy and Spain. PBMCs, B-cell-depleted T cells, or T cells were the source of the cDNA or gDNA that made up the material.

This TCR was sampled from a human donor in a cohort sampled during active COVID-19. Sequenced: peripheral blood. This rearrangement joins TRBV7-2 to TRBJ2-2; tentatively, D is TRBD1 (6 bases). The CDR3 is CASTYQGTNTGELFF. The CDR3 DNA is TGTGCCAGCACCTACCAGGGGACGAACACCGGGGAGCTGTTTTTT.